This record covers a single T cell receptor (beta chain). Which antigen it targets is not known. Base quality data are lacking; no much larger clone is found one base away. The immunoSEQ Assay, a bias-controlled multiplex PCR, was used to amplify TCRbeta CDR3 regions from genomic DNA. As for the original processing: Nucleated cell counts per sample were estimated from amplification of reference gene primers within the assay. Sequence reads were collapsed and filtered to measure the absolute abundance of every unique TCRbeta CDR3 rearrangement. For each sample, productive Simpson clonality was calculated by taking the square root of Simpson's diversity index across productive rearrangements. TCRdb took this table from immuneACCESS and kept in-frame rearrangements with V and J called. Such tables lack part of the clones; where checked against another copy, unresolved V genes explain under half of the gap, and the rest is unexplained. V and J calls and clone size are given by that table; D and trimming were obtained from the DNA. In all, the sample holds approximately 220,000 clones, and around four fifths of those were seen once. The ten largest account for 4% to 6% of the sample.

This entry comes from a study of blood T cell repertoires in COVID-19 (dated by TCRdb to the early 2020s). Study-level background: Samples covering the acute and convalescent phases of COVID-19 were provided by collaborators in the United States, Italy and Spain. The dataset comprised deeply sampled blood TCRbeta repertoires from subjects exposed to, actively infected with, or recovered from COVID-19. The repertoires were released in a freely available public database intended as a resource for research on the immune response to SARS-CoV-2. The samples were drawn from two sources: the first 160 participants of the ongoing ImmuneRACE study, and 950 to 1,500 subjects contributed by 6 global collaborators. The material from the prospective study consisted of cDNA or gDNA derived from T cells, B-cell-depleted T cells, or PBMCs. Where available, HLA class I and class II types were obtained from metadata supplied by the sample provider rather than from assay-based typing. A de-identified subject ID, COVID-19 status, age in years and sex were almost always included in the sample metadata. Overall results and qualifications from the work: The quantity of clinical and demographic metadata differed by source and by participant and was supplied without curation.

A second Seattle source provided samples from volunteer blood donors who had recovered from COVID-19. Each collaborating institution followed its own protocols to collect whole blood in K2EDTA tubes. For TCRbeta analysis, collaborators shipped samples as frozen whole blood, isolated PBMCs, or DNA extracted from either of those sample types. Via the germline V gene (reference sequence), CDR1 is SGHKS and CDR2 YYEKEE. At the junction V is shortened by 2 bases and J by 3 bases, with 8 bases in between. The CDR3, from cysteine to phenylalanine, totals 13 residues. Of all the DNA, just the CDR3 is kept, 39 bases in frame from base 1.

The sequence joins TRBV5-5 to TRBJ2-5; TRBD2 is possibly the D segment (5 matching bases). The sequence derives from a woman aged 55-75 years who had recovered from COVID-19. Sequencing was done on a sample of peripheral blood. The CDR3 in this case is CASSFTGKETQYF. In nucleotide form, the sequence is TGTGCCAGCAGCTTTACCGGGAAAGAGACCCAGTACTTC.